Listed below are T cell receptor beta chains from one sample, sequenced in a study of T cells after yellow fever vaccination. One entry per CDR3 protein, called by TCRdb with MiXCR from the 5' RACE reads. The sample has some 250,000 distinct CDR3 sequences; less than 8.5% are singletons. The starting material was CD4+ T cells sorted from PBMCs, obtained 15 days after the yellow fever booster vaccination. The source is a man younger than 40 who received the YFV17D yellow fever vaccine. Both conserved end residues are part of each CDR3. The order of the fields is J gene, V gene, D gene, clone size, CDR3 DNA, CDR3 protein. D genes are given only for firm matches. Expanded clones are given a class, and other clones once, few, many or no size at all.

J gene: TRBJ2-1
V gene: TRBV19
D gene: TRBD1
clone size: NA
CDR3 DNA: TGTGCCAGTAGTATCGACAGGGGATCCTCCAATGAGCAGTTCTTC
CDR3 protein: CASSIDRGSSNEQFF

J gene: TRBJ1-2
V gene: TRBV5-1
D gene: NA
clone size: few
CDR3 DNA: TGCGCCAGCAGCCCGTCCCGGGGGCAGAACTATGGCTACACCTTC
CDR3 protein: CASSPSRGQNYGYTF

J gene: TRBJ2-1
V gene: TRBV2
D gene: NA
clone size: few
CDR3 DNA: TGTGCCAGCAGTGATGGCTTCAACAATGAGCAGTTCTTC
CDR3 protein: CASSDGFNNEQFF

J gene: TRBJ2-1
V gene: TRBV29-1
D gene: NA
clone size: NA
CDR3 DNA: TGCAGCGCCTCAGAGACCTACAATGAGCAGTTCTTC
CDR3 protein: CSASETYNEQFF

J gene: TRBJ2-3
V gene: TRBV6-1
D gene: NA
clone size: many
CDR3 DNA: TGTGCCAGCAGTGAATCAACAGGCACAGATACGCAGTATTTT
CDR3 protein: CASSESTGTDTQYF

J gene: TRBJ2-1
V gene: TRBV19
D gene: NA
clone size: NA
CDR3 DNA: TGTGCCAGTAGTAGGAGGGGGGGGCAGTTCTTC
CDR3 protein: CASSRRGGQFF

J gene: TRBJ1-6
V gene: TRBV12-3/TRBV12-4
D gene: NA
clone size: NA
CDR3 DNA: TGTGCCAGTTCGGGGCAGGGCGACTCACCCCTCCACTTT
CDR3 protein: CASSGQGDSPLHF

J gene: TRBJ2-5
V gene: TRBV6-1
D gene: NA
clone size: NA
CDR3 DNA: TGTGCCAGCAGCAGGGGCCTTAAAGAGACCCAGTACTTC
CDR3 protein: CASSRGLKETQYF

J gene: TRBJ2-3
V gene: TRBV20-1
D gene: NA
clone size: few
CDR3 DNA: TGCAGTGCTAGGCCCCAGGGGGGGACAGATACGCAGTATTTT
CDR3 protein: CSARPQGGTDTQYF

J gene: TRBJ2-5
V gene: TRBV12-3/TRBV12-4
D gene: TRBD2
clone size: NA
CDR3 DNA: TGTGCCAGCAGTTTCGGTGCGGGAGGGTCGGAGACCCAGTACTTC
CDR3 protein: CASSFGAGGSETQYF

J gene: TRBJ2-5
V gene: TRBV5-1
D gene: TRBD2
clone size: few
CDR3 DNA: TGCGCCAGCAGCAGAACTAGCGGGAGGCGCCAAGAGACCCAGTACTTC
CDR3 protein: CASSRTSGRRQETQYF

J gene: TRBJ2-7
V gene: TRBV7-9
D gene: TRBD2
clone size: few
CDR3 DNA: TGTGCCAGCAGCTTCAGGACTAGCGGCGACTACGAGCAGTACTTC
CDR3 protein: CASSFRTSGDYEQYF

J gene: TRBJ2-7
V gene: TRBV20-1
D gene: TRBD1
clone size: many
CDR3 DNA: TGCAGTGCTACTGGGGGGACAGGGAATTACGAGCAGTACTTC
CDR3 protein: CSATGGTGNYEQYF

J gene: TRBJ2-7
V gene: TRBV5-4
D gene: TRBD1
clone size: few
CDR3 DNA: TGTGCCAGCAGCTTACCCGGGACAGCCTACGAGCAGTACTTC
CDR3 protein: CASSLPGTAYEQYF

J gene: TRBJ1-1
V gene: TRBV11-2
D gene: NA
clone size: NA
CDR3 DNA: TGTGCCAGCAGCTTTGGGATCGGGGAGACTGAAGCTTTCTTT
CDR3 protein: CASSFGIGETEAFF

J gene: TRBJ2-2
V gene: TRBV18
D gene: NA
clone size: NA
CDR3 DNA: TGTGCCAGCTCACCACGGACAACCCAAAGCGCCGGGGAGCTGTTTTTT
CDR3 protein: CASSPRTTQSAGELFF

J gene: TRBJ2-2
V gene: TRBV7-8
D gene: TRBD2
clone size: few
CDR3 DNA: TGTGCCAGCAGCTTAGTAACTAGCGGACTCACCGGGGAGCTGTTTTTT
CDR3 protein: CASSLVTSGLTGELFF